The source of this T cell receptor delta chain is a study of γδ T cells in repeated Plasmodium falciparum infection. Across the study: Malian children with intense seasonal malaria exposure were compared with matched Australian children. Donors had four controlled P. falciparum NF54 infections over 644 days.

TCRdb re-processed the multiplex PCR reads using CATT. This sample yields 90,000 or so delta-chain clones, of which 0.75% to 1% are seen a single time; approximately 9.6% belongs to the top ten. Study conclusions and caveats: Many TCRgamma sequences overlapped between individuals in stable Vgamma9/Vdelta2+ repertoires. Vdelta2-negative gammadelta repertoires appeared less diverse and less shared in Malian than Australian children.

This clone is labeled medium-sized. Its antigen is currently unknown. Other DNA sequences in the same sample also yield this CDR3. Flow sorting of PBMC yielded separate Vgamma9/Vdelta2+ and Vdelta2-negative gammadelta T cell populations for bulk repertoire analysis. Germline assignment: CDR1 GEAIGNYY and CDR2 EKD. The CDR3 sequence is 18 residues long. The trim removed 0 bases at V and 0 bases at J, leaving 9 bases unmatched. Sequencing was carried out using gamma-delta T cells from blood. The chain has TRDV2 and TRDJ1; 10 bases align to TRDD3. The clonotype comes from a pool of human donors (malaria-infected and uninfected, not separated). The CDR3 protein is CACDTVMMGDTNTDKLIF. CDR3 DNA sequence: TGTGCCTGTGACACCGTAATGATGGGGGATACAAACACCGATAAACTCATCTTT.